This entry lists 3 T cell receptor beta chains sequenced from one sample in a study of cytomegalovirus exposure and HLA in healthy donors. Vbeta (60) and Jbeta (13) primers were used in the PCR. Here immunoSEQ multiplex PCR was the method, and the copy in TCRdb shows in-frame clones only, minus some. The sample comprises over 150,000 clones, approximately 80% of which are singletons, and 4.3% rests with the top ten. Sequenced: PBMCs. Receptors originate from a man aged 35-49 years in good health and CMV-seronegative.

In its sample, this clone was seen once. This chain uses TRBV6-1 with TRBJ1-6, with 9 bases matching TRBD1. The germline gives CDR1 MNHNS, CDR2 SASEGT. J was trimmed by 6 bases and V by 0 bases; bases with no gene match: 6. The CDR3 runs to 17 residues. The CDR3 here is CASSEAHGQGFNSPLHF. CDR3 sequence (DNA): TGTGCCAGCAGTGAAGCGCATGGACAGGGGTTTAATTCACCCCTCCACTTT.

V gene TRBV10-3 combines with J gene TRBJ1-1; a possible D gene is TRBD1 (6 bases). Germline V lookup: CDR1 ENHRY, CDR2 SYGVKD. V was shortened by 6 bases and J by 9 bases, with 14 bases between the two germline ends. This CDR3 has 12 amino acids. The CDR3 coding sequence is TGTGCCATCAGGGAGGACAGCTCACAAGCTTTCTTT. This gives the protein CAIREDSSQAFF.

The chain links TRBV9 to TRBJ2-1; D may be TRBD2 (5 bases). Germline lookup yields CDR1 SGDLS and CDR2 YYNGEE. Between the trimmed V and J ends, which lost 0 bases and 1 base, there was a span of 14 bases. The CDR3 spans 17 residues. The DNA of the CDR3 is TGTGCCAGCAGCGTAGGATTAGAGGGCGGATCCTACAATGAGCAGTTCTTC. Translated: CASSVGLEGGSYNEQFF.